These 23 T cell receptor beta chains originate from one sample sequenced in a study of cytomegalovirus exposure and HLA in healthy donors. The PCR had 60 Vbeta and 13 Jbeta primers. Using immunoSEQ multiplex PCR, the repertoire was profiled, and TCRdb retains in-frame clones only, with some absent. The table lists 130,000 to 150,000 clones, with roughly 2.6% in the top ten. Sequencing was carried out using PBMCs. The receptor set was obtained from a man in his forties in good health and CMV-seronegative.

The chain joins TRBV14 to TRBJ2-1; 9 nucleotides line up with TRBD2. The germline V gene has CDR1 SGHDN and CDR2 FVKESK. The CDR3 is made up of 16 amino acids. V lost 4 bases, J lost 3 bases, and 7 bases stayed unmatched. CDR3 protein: CASSPQAGGIYNEQFF. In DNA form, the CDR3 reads TGTGCCAGCAGCCCCCAGGCGGGGGGGATCTACAATGAGCAGTTCTTC.

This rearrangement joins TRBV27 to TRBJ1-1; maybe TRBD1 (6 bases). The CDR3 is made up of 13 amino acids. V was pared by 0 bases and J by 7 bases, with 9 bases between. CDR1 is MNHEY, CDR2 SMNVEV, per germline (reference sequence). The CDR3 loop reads CASSLSWTDEAFF. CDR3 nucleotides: TGTGCCAGCAGTTTATCGTGGACAGATGAAGCTTTCTTT.

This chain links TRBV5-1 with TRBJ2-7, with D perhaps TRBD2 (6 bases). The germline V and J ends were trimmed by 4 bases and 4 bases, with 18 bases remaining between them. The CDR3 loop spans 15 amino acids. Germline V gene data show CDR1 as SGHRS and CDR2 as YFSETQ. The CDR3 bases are TGCGCCAGCAGCCCTGCCCCGGGGGATAATTACGAGCAGTACTTC. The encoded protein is CASSPAPGDNYEQYF.

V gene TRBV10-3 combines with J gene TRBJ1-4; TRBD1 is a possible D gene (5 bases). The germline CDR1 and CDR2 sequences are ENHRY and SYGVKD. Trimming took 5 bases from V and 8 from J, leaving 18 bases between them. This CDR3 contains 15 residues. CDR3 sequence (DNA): TGTGCCATCAGTCCAGGTGGGGGGTTAGAGGAAAAACTGTTTTTT. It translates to CAISPGGGLEEKLFF.

The CDR3 protein is CASSYSERGSSYEQYF. In nucleotides, the CDR3 is TGTGCCAGCAGTTACTCTGAGCGGGGGAGCTCCTACGAGCAGTACTTC. The chain uses TRBV6-6 and TRBJ2-7, with 8 bases fitting TRBD2. The CDR3 is made up of 16 amino acids. CDR1 MNHNY and CDR2 SVGAGI come from the germline V gene (reference sequence). V lost 0 bases and J lost 0; bases outside the gene matches: 4.

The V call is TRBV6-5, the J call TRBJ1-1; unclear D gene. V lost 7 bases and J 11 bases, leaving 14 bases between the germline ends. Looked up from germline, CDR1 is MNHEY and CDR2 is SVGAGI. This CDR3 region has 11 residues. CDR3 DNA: TGTGCCAGCAATAAGAATGGGGAGGCTTTCTTT. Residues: CASNKNGEAFF.

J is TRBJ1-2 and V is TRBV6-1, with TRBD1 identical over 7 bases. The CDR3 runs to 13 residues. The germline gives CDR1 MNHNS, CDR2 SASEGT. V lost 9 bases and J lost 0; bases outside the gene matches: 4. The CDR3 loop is CASSGTANYGYTF. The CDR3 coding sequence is TGTGCCAGTTCTGGGACAGCTAACTATGGCTACACCTTC.

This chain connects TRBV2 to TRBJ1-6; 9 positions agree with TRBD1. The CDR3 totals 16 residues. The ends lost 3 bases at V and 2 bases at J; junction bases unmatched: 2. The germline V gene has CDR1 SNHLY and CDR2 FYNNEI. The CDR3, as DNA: TGTGCCAGCAGTGAGGACAGGGGTGCCTATAATTCACCCCTCCACTTT. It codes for CASSEDRGAYNSPLHF.

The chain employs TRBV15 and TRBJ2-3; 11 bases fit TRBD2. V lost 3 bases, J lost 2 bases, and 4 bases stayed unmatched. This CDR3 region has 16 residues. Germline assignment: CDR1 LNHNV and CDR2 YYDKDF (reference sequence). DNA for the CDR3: TGTGCCACCAGCAGGGGGACTAGCGGACTCACAGATACGCAGTATTTT. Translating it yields CATSRGTSGLTDTQYF.

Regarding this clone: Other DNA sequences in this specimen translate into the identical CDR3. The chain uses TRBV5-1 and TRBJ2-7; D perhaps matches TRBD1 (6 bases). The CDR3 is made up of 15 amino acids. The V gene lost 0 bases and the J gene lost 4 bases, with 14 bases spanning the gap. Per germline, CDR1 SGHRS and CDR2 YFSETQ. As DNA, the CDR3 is TGCGCCAGCAGCTTGGAGGGGGACAACACTTACGAGCAGTACTTC. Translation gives CASSLEGDNTYEQYF. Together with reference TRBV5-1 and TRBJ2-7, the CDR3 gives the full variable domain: KAGVTQTPRYLIKTRGQQVTLSCSPISGHRSVSWYQQTPGQGLQFLFEYFSETQRNKGNFPGRFSGRQFSNSRSEMNVSTLELGDSALYLCASSLEGDNTYEQYFGPGTRLTVT.

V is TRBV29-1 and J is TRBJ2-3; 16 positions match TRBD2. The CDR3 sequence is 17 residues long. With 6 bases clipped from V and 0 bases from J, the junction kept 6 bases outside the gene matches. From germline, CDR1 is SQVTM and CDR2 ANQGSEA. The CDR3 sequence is CSVLGTSGGGSTDTQYF. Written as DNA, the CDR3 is TGCAGCGTCCTCGGGACTAGCGGGGGGGGTAGCACAGATACGCAGTATTTT.

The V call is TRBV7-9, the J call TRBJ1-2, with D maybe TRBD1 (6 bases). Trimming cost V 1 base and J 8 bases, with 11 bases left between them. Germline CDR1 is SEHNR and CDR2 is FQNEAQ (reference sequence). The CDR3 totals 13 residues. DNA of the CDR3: TGTGCCAGCAGCTTAGACAGGGACGTCGGCTACACCTTC. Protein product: CASSLDRDVGYTF.

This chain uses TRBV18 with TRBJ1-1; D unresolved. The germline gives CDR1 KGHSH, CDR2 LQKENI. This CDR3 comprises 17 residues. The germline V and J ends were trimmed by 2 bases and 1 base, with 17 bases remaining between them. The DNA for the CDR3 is TGTGCCAGCTCACCATTTGTTTCGCGACACAAGAACACTGAAGCTTTCTTT. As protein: CASSPFVSRHKNTEAFF.

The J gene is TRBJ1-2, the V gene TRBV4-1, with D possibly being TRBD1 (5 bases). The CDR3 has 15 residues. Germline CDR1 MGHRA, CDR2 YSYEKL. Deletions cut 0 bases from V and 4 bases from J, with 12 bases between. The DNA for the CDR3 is TGCGCCAGCAGCCAAGATGGGGCGCTATCCTATGGCTACACCTTC. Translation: CASSQDGALSYGYTF.

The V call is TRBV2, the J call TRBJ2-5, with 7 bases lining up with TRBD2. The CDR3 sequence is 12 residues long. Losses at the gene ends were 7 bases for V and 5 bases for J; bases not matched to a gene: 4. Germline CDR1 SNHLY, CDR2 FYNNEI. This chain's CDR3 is CASTFSGETQYF. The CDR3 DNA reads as TGTGCCAGCACTTTTAGCGGGGAGACCCAGTACTTC.

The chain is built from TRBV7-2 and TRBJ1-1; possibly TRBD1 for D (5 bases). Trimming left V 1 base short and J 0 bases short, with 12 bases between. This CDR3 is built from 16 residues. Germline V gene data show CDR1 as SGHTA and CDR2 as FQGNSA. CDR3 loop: CASSLVGAAMNTEAFF. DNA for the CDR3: TGTGCCAGCAGCTTAGTAGGGGCCGCTATGAACACTGAAGCTTTCTTT.

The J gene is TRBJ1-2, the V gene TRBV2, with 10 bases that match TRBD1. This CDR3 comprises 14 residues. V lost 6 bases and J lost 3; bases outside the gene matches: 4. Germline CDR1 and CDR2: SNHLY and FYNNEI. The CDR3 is CASRVGQGHYGYTF. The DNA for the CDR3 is TGTGCCAGCAGGGTGGGACAGGGGCACTATGGCTACACCTTC.

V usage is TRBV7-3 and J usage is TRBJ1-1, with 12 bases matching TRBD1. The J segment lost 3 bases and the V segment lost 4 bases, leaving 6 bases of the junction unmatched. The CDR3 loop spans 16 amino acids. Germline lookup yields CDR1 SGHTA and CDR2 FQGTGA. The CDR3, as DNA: TGTGCCAGCAGCTGGGGGGGACAGGGGGCGGACACTGAAGCTTTCTTT. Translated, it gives CASSWGGQGADTEAFF.

DNA for the CDR3: TGCAGCGTTGAGAGGGCAGAGAACACTGAAGCTTTCTTT. It encodes CSVERAENTEAFF. The V and J genes are TRBV29-1 and TRBJ1-1, with D unresolved. Trimming pared 3 bases from V and 1 base from J, leaving 9 bases between. The germline V gene has CDR1 SQVTM and CDR2 ANQGSEA. The CDR3 spans 13 residues. Filled out from reference TRBV29-1 and TRBJ1-1, the complete variable domain reads SAVISQKPSRDICQRGTSLTIQCQVDSQVTMMFWYRQQPGQSLTLIATANQGSEATYESGFVIDKFPISRPNLTFSTLTVSNMSPEDSSIYLCSVERAENTEAFFGQGTRLTVV.

The CDR3 sequence: CASSLDRTEAFF. As DNA, the CDR3 is TGTGCCAGCAGCTTAGATCGTACTGAAGCTTTCTTT. J is TRBJ1-1 and V is TRBV11-2; no definite D call. The germline CDR1 and CDR2 sequences are SGHAT and FQNNGV. The CDR3 loop spans 12 amino acids. V shed 0 bases and J shed 5 bases, with 4 bases lying between them.

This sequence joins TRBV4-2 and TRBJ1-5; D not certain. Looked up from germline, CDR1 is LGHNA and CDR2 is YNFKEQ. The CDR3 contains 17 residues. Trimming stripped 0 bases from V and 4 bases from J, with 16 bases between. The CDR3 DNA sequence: TGTGCCAGCAGCCAAGATAAAGGCAGCGCCGCGAATCAGCCCCAGCATTTT. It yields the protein CASSQDKGSAANQPQHF.

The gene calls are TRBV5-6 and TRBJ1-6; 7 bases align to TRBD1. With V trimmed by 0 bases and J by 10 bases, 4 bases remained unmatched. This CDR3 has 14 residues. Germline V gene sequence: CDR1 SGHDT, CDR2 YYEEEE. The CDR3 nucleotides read TGTGCCAGCAGCTTGGCGACAGGGCACTCACCCCTCCACTTT. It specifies CASSLATGHSPLHF.

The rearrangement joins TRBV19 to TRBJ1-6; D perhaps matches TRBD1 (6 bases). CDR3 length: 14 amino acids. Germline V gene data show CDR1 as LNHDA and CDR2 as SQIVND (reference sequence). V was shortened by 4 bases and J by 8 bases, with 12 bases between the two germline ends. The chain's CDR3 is CASSKDSSYSPLHF. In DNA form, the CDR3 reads TGTGCCAGTAGTAAGGACAGCTCCTATTCACCCCTCCACTTT.